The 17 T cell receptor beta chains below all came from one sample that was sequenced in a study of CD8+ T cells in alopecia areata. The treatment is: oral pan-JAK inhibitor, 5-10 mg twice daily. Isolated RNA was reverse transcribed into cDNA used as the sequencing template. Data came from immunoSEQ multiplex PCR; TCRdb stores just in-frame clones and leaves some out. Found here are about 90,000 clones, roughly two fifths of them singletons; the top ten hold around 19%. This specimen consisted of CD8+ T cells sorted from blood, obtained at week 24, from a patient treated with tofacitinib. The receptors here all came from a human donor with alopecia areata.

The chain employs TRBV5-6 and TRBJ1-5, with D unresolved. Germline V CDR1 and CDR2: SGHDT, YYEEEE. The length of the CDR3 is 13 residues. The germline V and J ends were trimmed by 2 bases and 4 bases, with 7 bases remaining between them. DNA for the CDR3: TGTGCCAGCAGCTTCTTGCCTAATCAGCCCCAGCATTTT. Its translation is CASSFLPNQPQHF.

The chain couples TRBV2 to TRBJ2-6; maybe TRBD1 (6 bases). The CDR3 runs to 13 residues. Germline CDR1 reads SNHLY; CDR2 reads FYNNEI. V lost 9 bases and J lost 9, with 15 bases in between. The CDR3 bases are TGTGCCAGGAAGGACAGCCCGAGCAACGTCCTGACTTTC. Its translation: CARKDSPSNVLTF.

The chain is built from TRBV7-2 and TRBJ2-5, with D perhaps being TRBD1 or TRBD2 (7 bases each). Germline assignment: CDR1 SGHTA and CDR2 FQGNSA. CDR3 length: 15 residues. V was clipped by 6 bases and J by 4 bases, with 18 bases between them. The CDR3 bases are TGTGCCAGCAGTCCGCCCCCAGGGGGGGCAGAGACCCAGTACTTC. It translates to CASSPPPGGAETQYF.

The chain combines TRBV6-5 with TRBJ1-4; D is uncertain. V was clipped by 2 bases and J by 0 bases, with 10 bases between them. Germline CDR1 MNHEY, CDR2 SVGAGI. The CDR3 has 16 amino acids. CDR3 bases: TGTGCCAGCAGTTACGGCCCTGCATCAACTAATGAAAAACTGTTTTTT. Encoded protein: CASSYGPASTNEKLFF.

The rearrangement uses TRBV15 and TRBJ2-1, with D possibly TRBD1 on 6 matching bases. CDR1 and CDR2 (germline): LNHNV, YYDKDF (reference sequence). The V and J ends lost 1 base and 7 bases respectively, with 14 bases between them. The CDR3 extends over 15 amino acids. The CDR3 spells CATSRGAGVSNEQFF. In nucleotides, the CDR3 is TGTGCCACCAGCAGAGGGGCAGGGGTTAGTAATGAGCAGTTCTTC.

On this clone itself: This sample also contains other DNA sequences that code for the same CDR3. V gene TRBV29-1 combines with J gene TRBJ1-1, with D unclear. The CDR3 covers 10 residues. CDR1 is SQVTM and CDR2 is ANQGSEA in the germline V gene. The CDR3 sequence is CSVGNTEAFF. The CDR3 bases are TGCAGTGTGGGGAACACTGAAGCTTTCTTT.

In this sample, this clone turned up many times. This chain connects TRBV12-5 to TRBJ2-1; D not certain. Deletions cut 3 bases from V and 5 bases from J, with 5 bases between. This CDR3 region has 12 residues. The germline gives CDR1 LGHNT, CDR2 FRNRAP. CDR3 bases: TGTGCTAGTGGTTTTCTTAACAATGAGCAGTTCTTC. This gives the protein CASGFLNNEQFF.

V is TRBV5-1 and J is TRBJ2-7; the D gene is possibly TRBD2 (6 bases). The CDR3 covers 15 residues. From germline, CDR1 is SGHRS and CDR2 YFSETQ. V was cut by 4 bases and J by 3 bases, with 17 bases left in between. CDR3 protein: CASSHWAGTGYEQYF. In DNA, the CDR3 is TGCGCCAGCAGCCATTGGGCGGGGACGGGCTACGAGCAGTACTTC.

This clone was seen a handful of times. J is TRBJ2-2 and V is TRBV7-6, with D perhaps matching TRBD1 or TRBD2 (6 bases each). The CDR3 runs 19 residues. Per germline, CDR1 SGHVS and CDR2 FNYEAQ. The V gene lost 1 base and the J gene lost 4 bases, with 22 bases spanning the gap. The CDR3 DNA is TGTGCCAGCAGCTTAGAGTCGCTAAGGAGGGGGGTCCCCACCGGGGAGCTGTTTTTT. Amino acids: CASSLESLRRGVPTGELFF.

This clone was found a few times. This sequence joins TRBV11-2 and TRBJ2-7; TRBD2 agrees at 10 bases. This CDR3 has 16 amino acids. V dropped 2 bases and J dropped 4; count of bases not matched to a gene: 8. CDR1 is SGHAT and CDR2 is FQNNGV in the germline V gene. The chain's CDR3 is CASSLNLAGVSYEQYF. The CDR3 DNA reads TGTGCCAGCAGCTTAAATCTAGCGGGAGTTTCGTACGAGCAGTACTTC. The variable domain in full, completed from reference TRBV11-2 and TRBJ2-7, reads EAGVAQSPRYKIIEKRQSVAFWCNPISGHATLYWYQQILGQGPKLLIQFQNNGVVDDSQLPKDRFSAERLKGVDSTLKIQPAKLEDSAVYLCASSLNLAGVSYEQYFGPGTRLTVT.

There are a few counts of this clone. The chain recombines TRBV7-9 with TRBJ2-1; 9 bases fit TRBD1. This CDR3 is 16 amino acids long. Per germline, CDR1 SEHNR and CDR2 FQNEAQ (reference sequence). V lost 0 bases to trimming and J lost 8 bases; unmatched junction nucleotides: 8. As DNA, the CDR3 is TGTGCCAGCAGCTTAGCCGGGACAGGGTATGCCGATGAGCAGTTCTTC. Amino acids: CASSLAGTGYADEQFF.

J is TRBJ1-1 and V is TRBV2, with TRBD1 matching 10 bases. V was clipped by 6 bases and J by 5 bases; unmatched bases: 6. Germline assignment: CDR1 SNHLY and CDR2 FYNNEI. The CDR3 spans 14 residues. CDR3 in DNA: TGTGCCAGCAGCCAGGGACAGGGGTTGACTGAAGCTTTCTTT. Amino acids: CASSQGQGLTEAFF. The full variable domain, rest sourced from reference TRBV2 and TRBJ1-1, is EPEVTQTPSHQVTQMGQEVILRCVPISNHLYFYWYRQILGQKVEFLVSFYNNEISEKSEIFDDQFSVERPDGSNFTLKIRSTKLEDSAMYFCASSQGQGLTEAFFGQGTRLTVV.

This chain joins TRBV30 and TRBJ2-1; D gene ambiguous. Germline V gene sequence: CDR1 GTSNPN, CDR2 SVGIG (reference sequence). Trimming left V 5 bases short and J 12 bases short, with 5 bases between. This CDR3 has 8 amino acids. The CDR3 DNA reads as TGTGCCTGGCCCCCGCAGTTCTTC. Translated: CAWPPQFF.

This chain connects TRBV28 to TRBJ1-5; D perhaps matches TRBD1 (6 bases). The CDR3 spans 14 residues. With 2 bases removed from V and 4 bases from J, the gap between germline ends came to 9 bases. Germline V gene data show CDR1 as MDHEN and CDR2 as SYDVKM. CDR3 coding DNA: TGTGCCAGCAGTTTAATGCAGGGGAATCAGCCCCAGCATTTT. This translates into CASSLMQGNQPQHF.

CDR3 amino acids: CSVRQGLSYGYTF. CDR3 bases: TGCAGCGTTCGCCAGGGATTAAGCTATGGCTACACCTTC. The chain couples TRBV29-1 to TRBJ1-2, with TRBD1 as a possible D gene (5 bases). The CDR3 has 13 amino acids. The germline gives CDR1 SQVTM, CDR2 ANQGSEA. With 5 bases removed from V and 4 bases from J, the gap between germline ends came to 14 bases.

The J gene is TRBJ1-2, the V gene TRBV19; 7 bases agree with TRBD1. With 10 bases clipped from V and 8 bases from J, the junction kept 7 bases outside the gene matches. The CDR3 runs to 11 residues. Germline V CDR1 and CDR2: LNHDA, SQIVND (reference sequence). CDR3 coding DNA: TGTGCCACTACAGGGGCGAGGGGCTACACCTTC. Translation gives CATTGARGYTF.

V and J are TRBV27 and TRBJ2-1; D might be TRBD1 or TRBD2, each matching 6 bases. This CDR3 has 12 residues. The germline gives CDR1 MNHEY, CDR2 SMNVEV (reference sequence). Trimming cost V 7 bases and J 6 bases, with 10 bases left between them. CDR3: CASKEGGNEQFF. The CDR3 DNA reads TGTGCCAGCAAGGAGGGGGGCAATGAGCAGTTCTTC.